These 17 T cell receptor beta chains share one sample of origin, sequenced in a study of T cell repertoires in ileal Crohn's disease. The assay was immunoSEQ multiplex PCR, and TCRdb's table has in-frame clones only and misses some. The table records some 10,000 clones, roughly 80% of them present only once. Time point here: neoterminal ileum biopsy at postoperative endoscopy, about 6 months after surgery. The specimen was ileal tissue. The receptors were gathered from an adult with Crohn's disease.

This rearrangement joins TRBV2 to TRBJ1-2; a weak D match, TRBD1 (5 bases). The CDR3 has 12 amino acids. Trimming took 4 bases from V and 6 from J, leaving 9 bases between them. Germline loops: CDR1 SNHLY, CDR2 FYNNEI. CDR3 protein: CASSGTGDGYTF. As DNA, the CDR3 is TGTGCCAGCAGTGGGACGGGGGATGGCTACACCTTC.

In regard to this clone: The junction does not match germline at one end; this may be a read error. The V call is TRBV9, the J call TRBJ1-2, with D uncertain. CDR3 length: 11 residues. Germline V CDR1 and CDR2: SGDLS, YYNGEE. The CDR3 here is CASRITHYSYF. CDR3 nucleotides: TGTGCCAGCAGAATTACCCATTATTCCTACTTC.

The rearrangement uses TRBV9 and TRBJ2-2; 8 bases map to TRBD2. CDR1 is SGDLS, CDR2 YYNGEE, per germline. The J segment lost 7 bases and the V segment lost 3 bases, leaving 17 bases of the junction unmatched. The CDR3 is 18 amino acids. The CDR3 DNA reads TGTGCCAGCAGCGGATCCCTGGGGGCGGGGGGCCCCGGCGGGGAGCTGTTTTTT. Protein: CASSGSLGAGGPGGELFF.

The rearrangement joins TRBV5-1 to TRBJ2-7, with D possibly matching TRBD2 (6 bases). This CDR3 is built from 14 residues. The germline V and J ends were trimmed by 2 bases and 3 bases, with 12 bases remaining between them. The V gene's germline CDR1 is SGHRS and CDR2 YFSETQ. The CDR3 protein is CASSFTPGSYEQYF. The CDR3 region has the DNA TGCGCCAGCAGCTTCACCCCCGGGAGCTACGAGCAGTACTTC. Based on the CDR3 plus reference TRBV5-1 and TRBJ2-7, the full variable domain is KAGVTQTPRYLIKTRGQQVTLSCSPISGHRSVSWYQQTPGQGLQFLFEYFSETQRNKGNFPGRFSGRQFSNSRSEMNVSTLELGDSALYLCASSFTPGSYEQYFGPGTRLTVT.

The rearrangement links TRBV7-2 to TRBJ2-7; TRBD2 aligns across 8 bases. Germline CDR1 SGHTA, CDR2 FQGNSA. With V trimmed by 5 bases and J by 0 bases, 6 bases remained unmatched. The CDR3 loop spans 15 amino acids. CDR3 bases: TGTGCCAGCAGCCCGGGCGGGGGGAGCTCCTACGAGCAGTACTTC. It translates to CASSPGGGSSYEQYF.

The chain combines TRBV19 with TRBJ2-7; 10 nucleotides agree with TRBD2. From germline, CDR1 is LNHDA and CDR2 SQIVND (reference sequence). The CDR3 is made up of 13 amino acids. J gave up 6 bases and V 7 bases, and 6 bases lay outside the gene matches. CDR3 in amino acids: CASTTGLASEQYF. The CDR3 nucleotides read TGTGCCAGTACCACGGGACTAGCGAGCGAGCAGTACTTC.

This clone was observed a few times. CDR3 nucleotides: TGCGCCAGCAGCCGGGGTGGTTTGGTGGATGAGCAGTTCTTC. As protein: CASSRGGLVDEQFF. This sequence joins TRBV5-1 and TRBJ2-1, with TRBD2 as a possible D gene (5 bases). V was shortened by 4 bases and J by 8 bases, with 16 bases between the two germline ends. The germline V gene encodes CDR1 SGHRS and CDR2 YFSETQ. The CDR3 runs 14 residues. Full variable domain (rest looked up from reference TRBV5-1 and TRBJ2-1): KAGVTQTPRYLIKTRGQQVTLSCSPISGHRSVSWYQQTPGQGLQFLFEYFSETQRNKGNFPGRFSGRQFSNSRSEMNVSTLELGDSALYLCASSRGGLVDEQFFGPGTRLTVL.

V and J are TRBV5-4 and TRBJ1-6; the D gene is possibly TRBD1 (6 bases). The CDR3 sequence is 15 residues long. Between the trimmed V and J ends, which lost 5 bases and 7 bases, there was a span of 16 bases. Germline lookup yields CDR1 SGHNT and CDR2 YYREEE (reference sequence). CDR3 loop: CASSLPGQWNSPLHF. The CDR3 coding sequence is TGTGCCAGCAGTCTCCCGGGACAATGGAATTCACCCCTCCACTTT.

The genes are TRBV7-2 and TRBJ2-3, with 9 bases that match TRBD2. Germline-derived CDR1 and CDR2 are SGHTA and FQGNSA. There are 16 residues in the CDR3. V trimming: 1 base; J trimming: 4 bases; junction bases outside the gene matches: 6. The CDR3 region is CASSLDSGGRADTQYF. The CDR3, as DNA: TGTGCCAGCAGCTTAGATAGCGGGGGCAGGGCAGATACGCAGTATTTT. Drawing the rest from reference TRBV7-2 and TRBJ2-3, the complete variable domain is GAGVSQSPSNKVTEKGKDVELRCDPISGHTALYWYRQSLGQGLEFLIYFQGNSAPDKSGLPSDRFSAERTGGSVSTLTIQRTQQEDSAVYLCASSLDSGGRADTQYFGPGTRLTVL.

The gene calls are TRBV4-1 and TRBJ2-7; the D gene is possibly TRBD2 (5 bases). V was shortened by 5 bases and J by 7 bases, with 9 bases between the two germline ends. This CDR3 is built from 11 residues. Germline V gene sequence: CDR1 MGHRA, CDR2 YSYEKL. The CDR3 is CASSAGREQYF. CDR3 DNA: TGCGCCAGCAGCGCGGGCCGGGAGCAGTACTTC.

The chain links TRBV7-2 to TRBJ1-5; TRBD1 might be the D (6 bases). Deletions cut 3 bases from V and 9 bases from J, with 12 bases between. This CDR3 region has 13 residues. Germline CDR1 SGHTA, CDR2 FQGNSA. In nucleotides, the CDR3 is TGTGCCAGCAGCTTGCAGGGGTTGGGGCCCCAGCATTTT. Protein sequence: CASSLQGLGPQHF.

The V gene is TRBV6-5, the J gene TRBJ2-7; a weak D match, TRBD1 (6 bases). The CDR3 is 14 amino acids. Germline CDR1 MNHEY, CDR2 SVGAGI. Trimming cost V 6 bases and J 0 bases, with 12 bases left between them. The CDR3 nucleotides are TGTGCCAGCAGGAGGGACACTGACTCCTACGAGCAGTACTTC. This sequence encodes CASRRDTDSYEQYF.

The chain is built from TRBV19 and TRBJ2-1; tentative D call: TRBD1 (6 bases). The CDR3 extends over 14 amino acids. The ends were cut back, 1 base at V and 5 bases at J, with 9 bases in the middle. CDR1 and CDR2 from the germline V gene are LNHDA and SQIVND (reference sequence). The DNA of the CDR3 is TGTGCCAGTAGTATAGGGGGACAAAACAATGAGCAGTTCTTC. It yields the protein CASSIGGQNNEQFF.

The chain is built from TRBV7-8 and TRBJ1-5, with D possibly matching TRBD1 (5 bases). The CDR3 runs to 16 residues. V dropped 1 base and J dropped 2 bases, with 12 bases sitting between them. The V gene's germline CDR1 is SGHVS and CDR2 FQNEAQ. CDR3 loop: CASSLGQRLGNQPQHF. The CDR3 region has the DNA TGTGCCAGCAGCTTAGGACAGAGGTTAGGCAATCAGCCCCAGCATTTT.

This clone was recorded only once. The chain is built from TRBV5-8 and TRBJ2-6; D possibly corresponds to TRBD1 (6 bases). The CDR3 loop spans 19 amino acids. Germline CDR1 and CDR2: SGHTS and YDEGEE. Trimming removed 4 bases from V and 1 base from J, with 21 bases in between. CDR3 in amino acids: CASSPGQWGWGSGANVLTF. Written as DNA, the CDR3 is TGTGCCAGCAGCCCCGGACAGTGGGGTTGGGGTTCTGGGGCCAACGTCCTGACTTTC.

This clone appeared a single time. J is TRBJ1-2 and V is TRBV5-1; TRBD1 aligns across 8 bases. Trimming cost V 1 base and J 4 bases; bases outside gene matches: 6. In germline, CDR1 is SGHRS, CDR2 YFSETQ. The length of the CDR3 is 15 residues. This CDR3 is CASSLKEDRVYGYTF. In DNA, the CDR3 is TGCGCCAGCAGCTTGAAAGAGGACAGGGTCTATGGCTACACCTTC.

This clone was detected only once. The chain combines TRBV7-9 with TRBJ2-1; TRBD2 matches at 14 bases. V lost 6 bases to trimming and J lost 9 bases; unmatched junction nucleotides: 13. CDR3 length: 17 amino acids. The germline V gene encodes CDR1 SEHNR and CDR2 FQNEAQ (reference sequence). CDR3 bases: TGTGCCAGCAGGCACAGTGCGACTAGCGGGGGGGCTGGTGAGCAGTTCTTC. It codes for CASRHSATSGGAGEQFF.